This T cell receptor beta chain was captured in a study of patients and donors after allogeneic stem cell transplantation. Germline lookup yields CDR1 LNHDA and CDR2 SQIVND (reference sequence). Unmatched junction bases numbered 8, after V lost 8 bases and J lost 10 bases. The CDR3 totals 15 residues. Via MiXCR, TCRdb re-called the RT-PCR reads, giving one row per CDR3 protein. The table has 390,000 or so distinct CDR3 sequences, 15% to 20% seen once. The clonotype comes from a human donor who was either an allogeneic HSCT recipient or a stem cell or donor lymphocyte infusion donor (not recorded which). It is not recorded whose cells these are; they may come from a transplant donor. The specimen sequenced was blood, either unsorted or a sorted T cell fraction (not recorded which). The rearrangement uses TRBV19 and TRBJ2-1; TRBD2 matches 16 bases. CDR3 bases: TGTGCCAGTCGGAGAGGGACTAGCGGGAGGGCCGAGCAGTTCTTC. This codes for CASRRGTSGRAEQFF.